Below, 4 T cell receptor beta chains from the same sample are listed, as sequenced in a study of human T cells and chemical hapten exposure. One entry per CDR3 protein results from TCRdb running MiXCR on the RACE reads. Among approximately 180,000 distinct CDR3 sequences listed, 25% to 30% were seen once. Time point noted: pre-sensitization, week 0. Documented treatment: therapeutic diphenylcyclopropenone sensitization with weekly scalp DPC. Sequences were derived from whole blood, sampled in connection with sensitization to the hapten diphenylcyclopropenone (DPC). These receptor sequences come from a woman in her twenties or thirties with alopecia areata. Some clones in this sample may be carry-over from other donors' samples.

In this sample, this clonotype turned up many times. This chain joins TRBV28 and TRBJ2-2; 9 positions match TRBD1. V was clipped by 8 bases and J by 7 bases; unmatched bases: 2. The germline V gene encodes CDR1 MDHEN and CDR2 SYDVKM. The CDR3 extends over 12 amino acids. The CDR3 DNA is TGTGCCAGCGGGACAGGGAGCGGGGAGCTGTTTTTT. It encodes CASGTGSGELFF.

This clonotype turned up a few times. J is TRBJ1-2 and V is TRBV29-1; a weak D match, TRBD1 (6 bases). V was clipped by 6 bases and J by 6 bases, with 11 bases between them. CDR3 length: 11 amino acids. Germline CDR1 reads SQVTM; CDR2 reads ANQGSEA. The CDR3 spells CSVTGQDGYTF. DNA for the CDR3: TGCAGCGTGACAGGTCAGGATGGCTACACCTTC.

The chain couples TRBV25-1 to TRBJ1-6; D is uncertain. CDR1 is MGHDK, CDR2 SYGVNS, per germline. V lost 1 base, J lost 9 bases, and 13 bases lay in between. The CDR3 totals 15 residues. CDR3 protein: CASSEWTPRGSPLHF. In DNA, the CDR3 is TGTGCCAGCAGTGAATGGACCCCGCGTGGTTCACCCCTCCACTTT.

This clonotype was seen more than once but under ten times. The V call is TRBV29-1, the J call TRBJ2-7; no clear D gene. V lost 3 bases to trimming and J lost 3 bases, with 15 bases between them. CDR3 size: 14 residues. Germline V lookup: CDR1 SQVTM, CDR2 ANQGSEA. This CDR3 is CSVDVGNLGYEQYF. The CDR3 DNA reads as TGCAGCGTTGATGTAGGGAATTTGGGCTACGAGCAGTACTTC.